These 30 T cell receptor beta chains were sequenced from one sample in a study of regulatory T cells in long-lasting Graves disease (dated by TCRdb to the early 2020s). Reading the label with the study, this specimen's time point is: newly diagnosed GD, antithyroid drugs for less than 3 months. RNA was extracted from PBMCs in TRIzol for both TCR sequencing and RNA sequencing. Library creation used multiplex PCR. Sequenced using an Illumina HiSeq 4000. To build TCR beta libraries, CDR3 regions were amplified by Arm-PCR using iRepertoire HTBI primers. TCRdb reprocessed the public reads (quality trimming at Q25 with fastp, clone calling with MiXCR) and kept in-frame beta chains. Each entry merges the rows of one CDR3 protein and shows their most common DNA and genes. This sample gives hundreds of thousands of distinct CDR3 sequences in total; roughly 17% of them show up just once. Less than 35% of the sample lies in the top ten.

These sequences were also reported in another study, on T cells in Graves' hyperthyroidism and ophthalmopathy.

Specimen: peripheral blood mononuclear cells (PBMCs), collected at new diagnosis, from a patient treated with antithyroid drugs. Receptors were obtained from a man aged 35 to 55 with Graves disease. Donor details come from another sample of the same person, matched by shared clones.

The chain's CDR3 is CASSPGTYDYGYTF. For the CDR3, the DNA is TGCGCCAGCAGCCCCGGGACATACGACTATGGCTACACCTTC. V gene TRBV5-1 combines with J gene TRBJ1-2; weak D call: TRBD1 (6 bases). Trimming stripped 4 bases from V and 3 bases from J, with 13 bases between. Germline CDR1 is SGHRS and CDR2 is YFSETQ. The CDR3 length is 14 residues.

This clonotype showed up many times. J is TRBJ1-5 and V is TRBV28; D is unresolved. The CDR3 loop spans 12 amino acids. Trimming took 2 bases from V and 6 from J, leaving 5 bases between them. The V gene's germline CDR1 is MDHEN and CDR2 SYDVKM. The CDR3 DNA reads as TGTGCCAGCAGTTTAGGTATTCAGCCCCAGCATTTT. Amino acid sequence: CASSLGIQPQHF.

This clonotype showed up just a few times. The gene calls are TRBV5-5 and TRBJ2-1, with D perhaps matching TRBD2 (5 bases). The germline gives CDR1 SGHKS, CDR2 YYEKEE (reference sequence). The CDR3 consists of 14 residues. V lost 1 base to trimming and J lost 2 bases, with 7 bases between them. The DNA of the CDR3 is TGTGCCAGCAGCTTGCGACTAACCTACAATGAGCAGTTCTTC. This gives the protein CASSLRLTYNEQFF.

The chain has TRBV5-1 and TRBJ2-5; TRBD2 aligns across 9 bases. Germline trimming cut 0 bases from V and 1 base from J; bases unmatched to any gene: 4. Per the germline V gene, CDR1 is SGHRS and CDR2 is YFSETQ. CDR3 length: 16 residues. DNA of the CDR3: TGCGCCAGCAGCTTGGAGGTTAGCGGGGGCCAAGAGACCCAGTACTTC. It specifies CASSLEVSGGQETQYF.

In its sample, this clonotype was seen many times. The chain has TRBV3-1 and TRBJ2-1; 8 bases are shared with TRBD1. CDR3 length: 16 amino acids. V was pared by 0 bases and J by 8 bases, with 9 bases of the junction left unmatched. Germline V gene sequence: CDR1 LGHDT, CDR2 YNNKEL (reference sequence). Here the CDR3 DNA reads TGTGCCAGCAGCCAAGATAGGGGACAGGTTTCCCATGAGCAGTTCTTC. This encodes CASSQDRGQVSHEQFF.

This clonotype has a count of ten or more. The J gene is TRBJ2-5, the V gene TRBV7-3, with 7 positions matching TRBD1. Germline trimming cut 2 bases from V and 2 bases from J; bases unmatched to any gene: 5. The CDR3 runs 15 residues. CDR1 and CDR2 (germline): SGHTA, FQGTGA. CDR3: CASSLGDRLQETQYF. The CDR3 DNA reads TGTGCCAGCAGCTTAGGGGACAGACTACAAGAGACCCAGTACTTC.

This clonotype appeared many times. The CDR3 nucleotides are TGTGCCAGCAGCTTGCGGCAGGCTACCTACAATGAGCAGTTCTTC. Amino acids: CASSLRQATYNEQFF. The chain is built from TRBV5-5 and TRBJ2-1; D is undetermined. V dropped 1 base and J dropped 2 bases, with 10 bases sitting between them. The germline V gene has CDR1 SGHKS and CDR2 YYEKEE (reference sequence). The CDR3 runs to 15 residues. The entire variable domain, with the rest obtained from reference TRBV5-5 and TRBJ2-1, is as follows: DAGVTQSPTHLIKTRGQQVTLRCSPISGHKSVSWYQQVLGQGPQFIFQYYEKEERGRGNFPDRFSARQFPNYSSELNVNALLLGDSALYLCASSLRQATYNEQFFGPGTRLTVL.

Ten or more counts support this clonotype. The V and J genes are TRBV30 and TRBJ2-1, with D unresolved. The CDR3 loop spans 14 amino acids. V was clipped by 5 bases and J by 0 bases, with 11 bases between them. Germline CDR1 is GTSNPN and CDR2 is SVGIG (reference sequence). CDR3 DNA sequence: TGTGCCTGGCGCGATAAGAGCTCCTACAATGAGCAGTTCTTC. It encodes CAWRDKSSYNEQFF.

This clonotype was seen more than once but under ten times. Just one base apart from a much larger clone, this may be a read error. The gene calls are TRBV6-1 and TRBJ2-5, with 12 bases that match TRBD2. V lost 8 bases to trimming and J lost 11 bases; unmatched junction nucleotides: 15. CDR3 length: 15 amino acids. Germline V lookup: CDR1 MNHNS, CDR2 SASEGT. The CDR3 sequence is CASFSASGGASEQYF. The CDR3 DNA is TGTGCCAGCTTCTCCGCTAGCGGGGGGGCAAGTGAGCAGTACTTC.

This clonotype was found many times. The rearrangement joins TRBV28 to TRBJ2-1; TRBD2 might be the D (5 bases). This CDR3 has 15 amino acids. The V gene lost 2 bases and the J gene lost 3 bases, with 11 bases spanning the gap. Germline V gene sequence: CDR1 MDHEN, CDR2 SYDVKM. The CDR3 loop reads CASSLPRAVYNEQFF. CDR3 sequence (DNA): TGTGCCAGCAGTTTACCTAGAGCGGTCTACAATGAGCAGTTCTTC.

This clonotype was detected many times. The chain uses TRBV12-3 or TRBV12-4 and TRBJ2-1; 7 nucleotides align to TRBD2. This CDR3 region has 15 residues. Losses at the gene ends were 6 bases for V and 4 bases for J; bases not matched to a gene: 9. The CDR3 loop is CASRVGGGSYNEQFF. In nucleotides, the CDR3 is TGTGCCAGCAGAGTTGGCGGGGGATCATACAATGAGCAGTTCTTC.

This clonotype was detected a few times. CDR3: CASSPGGGRSPLHF. CDR3 sequence (DNA): TGTGCCAGCAGCCCCGGGGGGGGAAGATCACCCCTCCACTTT. The V call is TRBV12-3 or TRBV12-4, the J call TRBJ1-6; possible D gene TRBD1, 5 bases. The germline V and J ends were trimmed by 6 bases and 10 bases, with 16 bases remaining between them. The CDR3 runs to 14 residues.

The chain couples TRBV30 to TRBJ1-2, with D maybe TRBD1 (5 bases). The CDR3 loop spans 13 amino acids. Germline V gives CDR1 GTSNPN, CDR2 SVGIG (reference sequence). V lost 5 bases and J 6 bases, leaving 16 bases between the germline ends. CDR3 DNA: TGTGCCTGGTCTCCCTCGGGGGTGAATGGCTACACCTTC. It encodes CAWSPSGVNGYTF. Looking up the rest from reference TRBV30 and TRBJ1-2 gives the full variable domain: SQTIHQWPATLVQPVGSPLSLECTVEGTSNPNLYWYRQAAGRGLQLLFYSVGIGQISSEVPQNLSASRPQDRQFILSSKKLLLSDSGFYLCAWSPSGVNGYTFGSGTRLTVV.

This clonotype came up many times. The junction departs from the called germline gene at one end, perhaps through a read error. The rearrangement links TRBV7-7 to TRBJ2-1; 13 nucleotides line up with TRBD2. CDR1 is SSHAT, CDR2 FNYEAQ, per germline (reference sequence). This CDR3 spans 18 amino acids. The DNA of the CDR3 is TGTGCTAGCAGCTTAGGCATACGGACTAGCGGGGGCTACAATGAGCAGTTCTTC. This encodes CASSLGIRTSGGYNEQFF.

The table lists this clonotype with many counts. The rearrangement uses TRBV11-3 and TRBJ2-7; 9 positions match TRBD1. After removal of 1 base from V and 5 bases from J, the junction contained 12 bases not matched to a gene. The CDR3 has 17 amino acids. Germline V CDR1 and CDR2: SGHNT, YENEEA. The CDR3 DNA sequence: TGTGCCAGCAGCTTAGCCCTTTTTGGGACAGGGTCCGACGAGCAGTACTTC. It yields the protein CASSLALFGTGSDEQYF.

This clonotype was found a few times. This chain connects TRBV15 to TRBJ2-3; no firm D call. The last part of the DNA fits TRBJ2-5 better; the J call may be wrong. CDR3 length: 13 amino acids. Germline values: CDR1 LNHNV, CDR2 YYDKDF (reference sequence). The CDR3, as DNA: TGTGCCACCAGCAGAGATCAAAGAGAGACCCAGTACTTC. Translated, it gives CATSRDQRETQYF.

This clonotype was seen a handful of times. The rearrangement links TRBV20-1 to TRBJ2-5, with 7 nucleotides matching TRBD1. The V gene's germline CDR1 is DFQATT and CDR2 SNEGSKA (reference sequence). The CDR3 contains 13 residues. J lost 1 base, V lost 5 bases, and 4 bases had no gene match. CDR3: CSAGGQIQETQYF. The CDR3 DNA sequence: TGCAGTGCTGGGGGACAGATCCAAGAGACCCAGTACTTC.

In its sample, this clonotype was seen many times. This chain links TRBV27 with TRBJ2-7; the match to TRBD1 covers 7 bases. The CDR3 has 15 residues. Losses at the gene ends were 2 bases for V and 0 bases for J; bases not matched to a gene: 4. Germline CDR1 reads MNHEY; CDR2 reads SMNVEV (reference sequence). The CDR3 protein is CASSLRQGDSYEQYF. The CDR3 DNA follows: TGTGCCAGCAGTTTACGGCAGGGGGACTCCTACGAGCAGTACTTC.

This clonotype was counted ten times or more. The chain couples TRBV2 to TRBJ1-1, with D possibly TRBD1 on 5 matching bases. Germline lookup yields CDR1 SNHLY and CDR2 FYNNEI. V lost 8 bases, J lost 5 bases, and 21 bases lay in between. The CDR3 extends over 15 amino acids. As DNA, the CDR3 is TGTGCCAGCTCACCCGACGGAAGGGGACGAACTGAAGCTTTCTTT. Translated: CASSPDGRGRTEAFF.

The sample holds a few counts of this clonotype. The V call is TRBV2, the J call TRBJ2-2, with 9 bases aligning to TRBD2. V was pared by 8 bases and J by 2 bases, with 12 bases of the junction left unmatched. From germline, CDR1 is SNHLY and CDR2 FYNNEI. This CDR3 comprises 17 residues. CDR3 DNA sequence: TGTGCCAGCGCCGTGGGAATAGCGGGGGTTAACACCGGGGAGCTGTTTTTT. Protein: CASAVGIAGVNTGELFF.

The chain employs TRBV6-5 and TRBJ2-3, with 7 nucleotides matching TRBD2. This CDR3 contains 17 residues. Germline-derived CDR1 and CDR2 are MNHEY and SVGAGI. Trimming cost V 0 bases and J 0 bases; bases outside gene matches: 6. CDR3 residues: CASSYSSSRGSTDTQYF. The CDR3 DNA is TGTGCCAGCAGTTACTCGAGTTCGCGGGGGAGCACAGATACGCAGTATTTT.

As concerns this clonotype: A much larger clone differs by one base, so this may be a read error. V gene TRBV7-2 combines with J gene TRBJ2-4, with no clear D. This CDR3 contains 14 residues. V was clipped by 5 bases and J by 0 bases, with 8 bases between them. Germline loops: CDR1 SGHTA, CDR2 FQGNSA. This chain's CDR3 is CASSPPLAKNIQYF. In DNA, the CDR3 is TGTGCCAGCAGCCCTCCCCTAGCCAAAAACATTCAGTACTTC.

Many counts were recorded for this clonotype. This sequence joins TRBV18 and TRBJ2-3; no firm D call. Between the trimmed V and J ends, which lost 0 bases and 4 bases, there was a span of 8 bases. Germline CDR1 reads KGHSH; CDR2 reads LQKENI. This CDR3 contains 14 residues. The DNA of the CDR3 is TGTGCCAGCTCACCACCAGGTATAGCAGATACGCAGTATTTT. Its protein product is CASSPPGIADTQYF.

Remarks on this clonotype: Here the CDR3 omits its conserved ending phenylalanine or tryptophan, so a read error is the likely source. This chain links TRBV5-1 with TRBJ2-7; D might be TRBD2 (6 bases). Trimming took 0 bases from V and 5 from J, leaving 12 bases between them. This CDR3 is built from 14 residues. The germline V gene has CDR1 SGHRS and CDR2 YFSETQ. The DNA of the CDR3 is TGCGCCAGCAGCTTGGTAGCGGCGGGGAACGAGCAGTACTCC. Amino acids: CASSLVAAGNEQYS.

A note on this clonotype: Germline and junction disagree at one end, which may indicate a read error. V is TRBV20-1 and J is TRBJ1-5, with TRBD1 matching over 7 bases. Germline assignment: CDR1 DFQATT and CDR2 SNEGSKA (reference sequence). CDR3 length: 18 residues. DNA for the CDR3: TGCAGTGCTAGAGATCTGGACAGGAGCTATTATAGCAATCGGCCCCAGCATTTT. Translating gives CSARDLDRSYYSNRPQHF.

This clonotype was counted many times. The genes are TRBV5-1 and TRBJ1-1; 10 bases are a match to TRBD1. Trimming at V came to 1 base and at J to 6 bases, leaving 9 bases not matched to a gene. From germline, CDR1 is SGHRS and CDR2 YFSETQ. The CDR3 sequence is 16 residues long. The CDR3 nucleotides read TGCGCCAGCAGCTTGCCCAGACAGGGGGCTTCCTCTGAAGCTTTCTTT. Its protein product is CASSLPRQGASSEAFF.

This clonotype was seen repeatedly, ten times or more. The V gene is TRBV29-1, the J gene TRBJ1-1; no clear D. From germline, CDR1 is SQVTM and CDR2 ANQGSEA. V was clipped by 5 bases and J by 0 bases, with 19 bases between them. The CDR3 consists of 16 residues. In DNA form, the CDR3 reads TGCAGCGTTATCAGACCCCCCTATGGCATGAACACTGAAGCTTTCTTT. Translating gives CSVIRPPYGMNTEAFF.

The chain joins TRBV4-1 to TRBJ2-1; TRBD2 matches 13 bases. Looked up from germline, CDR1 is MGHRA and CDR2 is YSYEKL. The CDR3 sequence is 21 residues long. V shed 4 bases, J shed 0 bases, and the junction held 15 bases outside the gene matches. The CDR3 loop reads CASSRRDSGLAGFSSYNEQFF. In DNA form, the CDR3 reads TGCGCCAGCAGCCGGAGGGACTCGGGACTAGCGGGGTTCAGCTCCTACAATGAGCAGTTCTTC.

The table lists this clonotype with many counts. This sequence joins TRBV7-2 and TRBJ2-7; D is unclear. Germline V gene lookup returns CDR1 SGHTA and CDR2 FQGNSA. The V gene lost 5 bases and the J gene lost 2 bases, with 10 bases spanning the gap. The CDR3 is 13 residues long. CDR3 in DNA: TGTGCCAGCAGCCCGCTGGTGGCCTACGAGCAGTACTTC. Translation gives CASSPLVAYEQYF.

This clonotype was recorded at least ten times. Here the CDR3 DNA reads TGTGCCAGCAGCTTAGCGGGGCGGGGGGTTAATATCAATCAGCCCCAGCATTTT. Amino acids: CASSLAGRGVNINQPQHF. The V and J genes are TRBV7-2 and TRBJ1-5; D perhaps matches TRBD1 (5 bases). The CDR3 totals 18 residues. The ends were cut back, 0 bases at V and 3 bases at J, with 18 bases in the middle. Germline V gene data show CDR1 as SGHTA and CDR2 as FQGNSA. Together with reference TRBV7-2 and TRBJ1-5, the CDR3 gives the full variable domain: GAGVSQSPSNKVTEKGKDVELRCDPISGHTALYWYRQSLGQGLEFLIYFQGNSAPDKSGLPSDRFSAERTGGSVSTLTIQRTQQEDSAVYLCASSLAGRGVNINQPQHFGDGTRLSIL.